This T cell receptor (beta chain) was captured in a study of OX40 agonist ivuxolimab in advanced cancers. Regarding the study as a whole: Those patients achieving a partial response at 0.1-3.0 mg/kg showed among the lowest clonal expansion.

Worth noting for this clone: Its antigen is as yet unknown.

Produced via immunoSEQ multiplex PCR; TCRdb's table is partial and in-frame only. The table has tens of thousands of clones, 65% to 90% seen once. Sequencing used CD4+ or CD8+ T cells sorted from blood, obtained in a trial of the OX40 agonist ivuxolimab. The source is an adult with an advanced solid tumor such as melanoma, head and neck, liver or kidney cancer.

The CDR3 bases are TGTGCCTGGAGTGTCGGAGCGGGAGTGGACGAGCAGTACTTC. Its protein product is CAWSVGAGVDEQYF. The chain joins TRBV30 to TRBJ2-7; 8 nucleotides align to TRBD2. The CDR3 spans 14 residues. V lost 0 bases to trimming and J lost 5 bases; unmatched junction nucleotides: 6. Per the germline V gene, CDR1 is GTSNPN and CDR2 is SVGIG (reference sequence). The full variable domain, its missing parts supplied by reference TRBV30 and TRBJ2-7, is SQTIHQWPATLVQPVGSPLSLECTVEGTSNPNLYWYRQAAGRGLQLLFYSVGIGQISSEVPQNLSASRPQDRQFILSSKKLLLSDSGFYLCAWSVGAGVDEQYFGPGTRLTVT.